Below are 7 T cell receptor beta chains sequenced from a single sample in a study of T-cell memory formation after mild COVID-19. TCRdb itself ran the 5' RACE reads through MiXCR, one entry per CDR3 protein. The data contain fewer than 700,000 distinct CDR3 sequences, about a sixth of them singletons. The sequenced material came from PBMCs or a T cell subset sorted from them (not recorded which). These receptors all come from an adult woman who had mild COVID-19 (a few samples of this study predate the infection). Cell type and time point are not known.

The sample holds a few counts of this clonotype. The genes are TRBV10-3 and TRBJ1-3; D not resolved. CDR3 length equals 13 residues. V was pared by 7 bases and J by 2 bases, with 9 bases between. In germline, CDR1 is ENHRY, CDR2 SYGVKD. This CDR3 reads CAITREPGNTIYF. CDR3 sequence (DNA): TGTGCCATCACGAGGGAGCCTGGAAACACCATATATTTT.

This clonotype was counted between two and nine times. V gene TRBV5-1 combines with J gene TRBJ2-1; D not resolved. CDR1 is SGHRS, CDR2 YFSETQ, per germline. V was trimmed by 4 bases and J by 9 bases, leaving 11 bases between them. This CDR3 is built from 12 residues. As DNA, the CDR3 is TGCGCCAGCAGCCTGGGGAACAGTGAGCAGTTCTTC. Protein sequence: CASSLGNSEQFF.

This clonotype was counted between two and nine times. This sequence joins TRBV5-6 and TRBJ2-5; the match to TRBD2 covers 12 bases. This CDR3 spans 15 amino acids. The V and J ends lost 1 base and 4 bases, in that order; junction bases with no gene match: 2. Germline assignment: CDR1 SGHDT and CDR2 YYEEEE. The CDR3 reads CASSLPGLAGETQYF. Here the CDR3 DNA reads TGTGCCAGCAGCTTGCCGGGACTAGCGGGAGAGACCCAGTACTTC.

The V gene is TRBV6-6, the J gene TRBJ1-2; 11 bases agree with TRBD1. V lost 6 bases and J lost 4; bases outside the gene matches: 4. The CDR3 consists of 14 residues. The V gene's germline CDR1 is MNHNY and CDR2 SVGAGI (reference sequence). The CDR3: CASRPGQGAYGYTF. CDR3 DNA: TGTGCCAGCAGGCCAGGACAGGGGGCCTATGGCTACACCTTC.

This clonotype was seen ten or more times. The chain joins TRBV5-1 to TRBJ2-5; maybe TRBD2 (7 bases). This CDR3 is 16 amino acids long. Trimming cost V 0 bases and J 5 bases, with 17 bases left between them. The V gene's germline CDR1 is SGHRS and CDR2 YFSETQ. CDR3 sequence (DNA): TGCGCCAGCAGCTTGGAACCGGGGGGCATGAGGGAGACCCAGTACTTC. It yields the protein CASSLEPGGMRETQYF. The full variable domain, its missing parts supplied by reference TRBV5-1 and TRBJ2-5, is KAGVTQTPRYLIKTRGQQVTLSCSPISGHRSVSWYQQTPGQGLQFLFEYFSETQRNKGNFPGRFSGRQFSNSRSEMNVSTLELGDSALYLCASSLEPGGMRETQYFGPGTRLLVL.

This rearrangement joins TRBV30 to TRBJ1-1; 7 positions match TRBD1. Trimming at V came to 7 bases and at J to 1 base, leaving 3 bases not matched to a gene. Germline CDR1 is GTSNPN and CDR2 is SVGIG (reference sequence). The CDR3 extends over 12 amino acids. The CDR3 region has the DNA TGTGCCTTGGACAGGCCGAACACTGAAGCTTTCTTT. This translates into CALDRPNTEAFF.

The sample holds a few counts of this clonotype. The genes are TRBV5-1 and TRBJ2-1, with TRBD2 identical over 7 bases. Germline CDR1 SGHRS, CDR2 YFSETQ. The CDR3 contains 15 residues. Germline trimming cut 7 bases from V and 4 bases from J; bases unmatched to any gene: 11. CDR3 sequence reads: CASRAGGSVYNEQFF. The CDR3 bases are TGCGCCAGCCGTGCGGGCGGGAGTGTGTACAATGAGCAGTTCTTC. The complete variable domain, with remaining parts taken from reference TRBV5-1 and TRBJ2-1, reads KAGVTQTPRYLIKTRGQQVTLSCSPISGHRSVSWYQQTPGQGLQFLFEYFSETQRNKGNFPGRFSGRQFSNSRSEMNVSTLELGDSALYLCASRAGGSVYNEQFFGPGTRLTVL.